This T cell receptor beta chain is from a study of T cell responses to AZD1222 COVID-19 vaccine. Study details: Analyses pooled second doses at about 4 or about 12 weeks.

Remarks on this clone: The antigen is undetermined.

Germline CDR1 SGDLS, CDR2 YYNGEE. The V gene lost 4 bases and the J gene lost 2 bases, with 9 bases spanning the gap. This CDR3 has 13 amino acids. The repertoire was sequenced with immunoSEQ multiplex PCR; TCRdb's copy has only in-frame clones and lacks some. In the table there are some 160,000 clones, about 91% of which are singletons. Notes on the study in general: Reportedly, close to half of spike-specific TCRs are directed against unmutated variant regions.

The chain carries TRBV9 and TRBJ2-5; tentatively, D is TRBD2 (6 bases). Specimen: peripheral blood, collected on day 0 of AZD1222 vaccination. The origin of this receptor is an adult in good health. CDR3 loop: CASSPGGQETQYF. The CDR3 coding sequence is TGTGCCAGCAGCCCCGGGGGACAAGAGACCCAGTACTTC.